This TCR beta chain appears in the sequencing data of a study of shared clonotypes between healthy human individuals. Overall study results and limits: Clonotype sharing across donors was expected to vary with sequencing depth. Against clonotypes common to all four donors, non-shared ones had lower generation probabilities.

Notes on this clone: The antigen is unknown.

The CDR3 has 15 amino acids. Trimming stripped 5 bases from V and 2 bases from J, with 14 bases between. Germline loops: CDR1 MDHEN, CDR2 SYDVKM. Clones were sequenced by immunoSEQ multiplex PCR, and TCRdb holds only the in-frame ones, with some missing. Altogether more than 900,000 clones are present, around 78% being singletons, with the ten largest covering roughly 0.61%. The sequencing input was memory CD4+ T cells from PBMCs. The subset is: CD45RA-negative fraction. The chain joins TRBV28 to TRBJ2-3, with D possibly being TRBD1 (5 bases). This clonotype was sampled from a young man in good health. Some clones in this sample may be carry-over from other donors' samples. CDR3 residues: CASSPPNRSTDTQYF. The DNA for the CDR3 is TGTGCCAGCAGTCCCCCCAACAGGTCCACAGATACGCAGTATTTT.